These T cell receptor beta chains were read from a single sample in a study of OX40 agonist ivuxolimab in advanced cancers. Assay used: immunoSEQ multiplex PCR; TCRdb lists only in-frame clones, some missing. The data contain under 65,000 clones, nearly 90% of them singletons. The sample was CD4+ or CD8+ T cells sorted from blood, taken in a trial of the OX40 agonist ivuxolimab. The origin of the receptors is an adult with an advanced solid tumor such as melanoma, head and neck, liver or kidney cancer. Both conserved end residues are part of each CDR3. Fields, in order: CDR3 length, V gene, J gene, CDR3 protein.

cdr3_length: 14
v_call: TRBV10-3
j_call: TRBJ1-5
cdr3_aa: CAISEMANNQPQHF

cdr3_length: 15
v_call: TRBV28
j_call: TRBJ2-7
cdr3_aa: CASSPARLADYEQYF

cdr3_length: 16
v_call: TRBV2
j_call: TRBJ2-3
cdr3_aa: CASSGAGLAVTDTQYF

cdr3_length: 12
v_call: TRBV7-9
j_call: TRBJ1-4
cdr3_aa: CASSLEREKLFF

cdr3_length: 15
v_call: TRBV6-5
j_call: TRBJ2-1
cdr3_aa: CASSRGLFRSGEQFF

cdr3_length: 13
v_call: TRBV6-6
j_call: TRBJ2-4
cdr3_aa: CAGGETYKNIQYF

cdr3_length: 13
v_call: TRBV27
j_call: TRBJ1-6
cdr3_aa: CASSPSGNSPLHF

cdr3_length: 13
v_call: TRBV6-5
j_call: TRBJ1-1
cdr3_aa: CASSYGRGTEAFF

cdr3_length: 15
v_call: TRBV19
j_call: TRBJ1-1
cdr3_aa: CASSITSLPNTEAFF

cdr3_length: 12
v_call: TRBV13
j_call: TRBJ2-1
cdr3_aa: CASSRQGREQFF

cdr3_length: 15
v_call: TRBV29-1
j_call: TRBJ2-7
cdr3_aa: CSVEQYRDWTYEQYF

cdr3_length: 17
v_call: TRBV27
j_call: TRBJ2-1
cdr3_aa: CASSLLAGGSSYNEQFF

cdr3_length: 15
v_call: TRBV9
j_call: TRBJ2-1
cdr3_aa: CASSPLGDWGGEQFF

cdr3_length: 14
v_call: TRBV7-9
j_call: TRBJ2-2
cdr3_aa: CASSLEKYAGELFF

cdr3_length: 11
v_call: TRBV29-1
j_call: TRBJ1-2
cdr3_aa: CSARTGDGYTF

cdr3_length: 15
v_call: TRBV7-9
j_call: TRBJ1-1
cdr3_aa: CASSLGRGPYTEAFF

cdr3_length: 12
v_call: TRBV5-1
j_call: TRBJ2-4
cdr3_aa: CASSLDGNIQYF

cdr3_length: 14
v_call: TRBV2
j_call: TRBJ2-1
cdr3_aa: CASSEGLAGWEQFF

cdr3_length: 15
v_call: TRBV5-6
j_call: TRBJ2-5
cdr3_aa: CASSGGTSGGQTQYF

cdr3_length: 14
v_call: TRBV28
j_call: TRBJ2-7
cdr3_aa: CASSAPRGFYEQYF

cdr3_length: 16
v_call: TRBV9
j_call: TRBJ2-1
cdr3_aa: CASSVTGTRSDGEQFF

cdr3_length: 14
v_call: TRBV7-9
j_call: TRBJ2-5
cdr3_aa: CASSSLAGEETQYF

cdr3_length: 16
v_call: TRBV9
j_call: TRBJ2-2
cdr3_aa: CASSRYPAGATGELFF